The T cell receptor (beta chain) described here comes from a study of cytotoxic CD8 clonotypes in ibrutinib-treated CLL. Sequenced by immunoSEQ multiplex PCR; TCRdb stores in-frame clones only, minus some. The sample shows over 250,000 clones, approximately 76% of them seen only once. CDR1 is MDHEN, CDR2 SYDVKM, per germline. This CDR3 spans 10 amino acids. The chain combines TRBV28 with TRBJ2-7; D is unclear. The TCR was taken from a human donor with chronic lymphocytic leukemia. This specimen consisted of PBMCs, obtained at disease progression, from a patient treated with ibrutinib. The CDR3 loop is CASSGSSSSV. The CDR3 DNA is TGTGCCAGCAGTGGTAGTAGTTCCTCCGTC.